This TCR beta chain was recorded in a study of blood T cell repertoires in COVID-19. Study-level background: Sources were T cells, B-cell-depleted T cells, or PBMCs; the material itself was cDNA or gDNA.

Authors' processing steps: Estimation of nucleated cell counts was performed using reference gene primer amplification. Some clones are missing from TCRdb's copy, which holds only in-frame ones; the method was immunoSEQ multiplex PCR. V and J calls plus clone size are reproduced from that table; the DNA served to infer D and trimming. The profile shows roughly 150,000 clones, 60% to 85% of them singletons. The sample taken for sequencing was peripheral blood. This clonotype was sampled from a woman aged 55-69 years with COVID-19, enrolled during active disease.

CDR3 residues: CASSQRTAQETQYF. The CDR3 nucleotides read TGTGCCAGCAGCCAAAGGACAGCCCAAGAGACCCAGTACTTC. The rearrangement uses TRBV14 and TRBJ2-5, with D possibly matching TRBD1 (6 bases). From germline, CDR1 is SGHDN and CDR2 FVKESK. The CDR3 is made up of 14 amino acids. Trimming removed 2 bases at V and 1 base at J, with 8 bases between.